This T cell receptor beta chain was sequenced in a study of blood T cell repertoires in COVID-19. On the study more broadly: The samples span acute and convalescent COVID-19 from the United States, Italy and Spain.

The CDR3 is 17 amino acids. Germline V lookup: CDR1 KGHSH, CDR2 LQKENI. Losses at the gene ends were 8 bases for V and 0 bases for J; bases not matched to a gene: 10. The assay was immunoSEQ multiplex PCR, and TCRdb's table has in-frame clones only and misses some. Of roughly 300,000 clones listed, around 87% are singletons. The chain employs TRBV18 and TRBJ1-1; 12 positions agree with TRBD1. The source is a woman in her 30s who had recovered from COVID-19. Source material: PBMCs or T cells enriched from blood (not recorded which). This CDR3 reads CASAAGTGGLMNTEAFF. CDR3 in DNA: TGTGCCAGCGCAGCCGGGACAGGGGGCCTAATGAACACTGAAGCTTTCTTT. The whole variable domain, remainder taken from reference TRBV18 and TRBJ1-1, is NAGVMQNPRHLVRRRGQEARLRCSPMKGHSHVYWYRQLPEEGLKFMVYLQKENIIDESGMPKERFSAEFPKEGPSILRIQQVVRGDSAAYFCASAAGTGGLMNTEAFFGQGTRLTVV.